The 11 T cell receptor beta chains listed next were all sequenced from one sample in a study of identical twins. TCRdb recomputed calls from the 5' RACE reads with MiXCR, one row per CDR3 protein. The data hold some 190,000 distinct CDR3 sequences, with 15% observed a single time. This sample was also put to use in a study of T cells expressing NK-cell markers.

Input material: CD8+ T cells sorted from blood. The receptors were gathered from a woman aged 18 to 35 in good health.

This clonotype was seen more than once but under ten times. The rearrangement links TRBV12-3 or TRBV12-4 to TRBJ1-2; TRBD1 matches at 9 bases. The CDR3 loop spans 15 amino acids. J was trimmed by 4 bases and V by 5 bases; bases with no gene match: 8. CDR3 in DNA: TGTGCCAGCAGTCCAACCCAGACAGGGGGCTATGGCTACACCTTC. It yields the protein CASSPTQTGGYGYTF.

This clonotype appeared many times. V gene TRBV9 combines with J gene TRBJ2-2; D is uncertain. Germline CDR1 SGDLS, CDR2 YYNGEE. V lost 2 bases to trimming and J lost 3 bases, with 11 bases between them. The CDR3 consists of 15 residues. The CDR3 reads CASSVFKTHTGELFF. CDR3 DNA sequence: TGTGCCAGCAGCGTTTTTAAAACCCACACCGGGGAGCTGTTTTTT.

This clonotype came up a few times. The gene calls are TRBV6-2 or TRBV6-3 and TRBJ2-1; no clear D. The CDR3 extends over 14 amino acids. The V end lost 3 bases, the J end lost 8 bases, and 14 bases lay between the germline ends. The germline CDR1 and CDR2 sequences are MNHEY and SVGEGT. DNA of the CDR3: TGTGCCAGCAGTTATCGGGTAGTCGGCGATGAGCAGTTCTTC. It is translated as CASSYRVVGDEQFF.

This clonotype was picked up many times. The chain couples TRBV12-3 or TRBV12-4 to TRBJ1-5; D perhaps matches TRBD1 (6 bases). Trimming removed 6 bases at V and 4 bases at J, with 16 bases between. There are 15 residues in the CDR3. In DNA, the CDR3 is TGTGCCAGCAGCGCCCTAGGGGGGCCTAATCAGCCCCAGCATTTT. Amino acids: CASSALGGPNQPQHF.

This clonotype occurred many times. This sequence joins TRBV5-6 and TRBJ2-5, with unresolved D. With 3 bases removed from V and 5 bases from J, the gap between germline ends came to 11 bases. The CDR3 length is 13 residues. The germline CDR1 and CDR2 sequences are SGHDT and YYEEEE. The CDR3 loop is CASSYVLEETQYF. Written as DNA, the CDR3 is TGTGCCAGCAGCTATGTCCTGGAGGAGACCCAGTACTTC.

CDR3 sequence (DNA): TGTGCCAGCAGCGCCCTAGCGGGATTGGGTCCGGGTGAGCAGTACTTC. Protein product: CASSALAGLGPGEQYF. The V gene is TRBV7-2, the J gene TRBJ2-7, with 9 bases lining up with TRBD2. This CDR3 has 16 residues. Germline V gene sequence: CDR1 SGHTA, CDR2 FQGNSA. V shed 5 bases, J shed 7 bases, and the junction held 15 bases outside the gene matches.

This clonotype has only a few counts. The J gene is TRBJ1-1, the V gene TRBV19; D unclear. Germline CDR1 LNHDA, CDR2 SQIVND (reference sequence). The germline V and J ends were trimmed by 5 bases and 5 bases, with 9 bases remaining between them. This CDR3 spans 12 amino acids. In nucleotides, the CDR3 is TGTGCCAGTAGTCCCGTTGGGACTGAAGCTTTCTTT. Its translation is CASSPVGTEAFF.

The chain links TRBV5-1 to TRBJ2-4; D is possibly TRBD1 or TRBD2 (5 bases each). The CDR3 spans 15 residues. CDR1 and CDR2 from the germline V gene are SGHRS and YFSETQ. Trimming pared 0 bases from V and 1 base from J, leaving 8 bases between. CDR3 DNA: TGCGCCAGCAGCTTGGCGTGGGGGGCCAAAAACATTCAGTACTTC. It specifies CASSLAWGAKNIQYF.

The CDR3 DNA follows: TGTGCCAGCGGGGGGGCCGGGGAGCTGTTTTTT. This gives the protein CASGGAGELFF. The chain combines TRBV19 with TRBJ2-2; 8 bases line up with TRBD2. There are 11 residues in the CDR3. V lost 9 bases, J lost 6 bases, and 0 bases stayed unmatched. Germline V gene lookup returns CDR1 LNHDA and CDR2 SQIVND (reference sequence).

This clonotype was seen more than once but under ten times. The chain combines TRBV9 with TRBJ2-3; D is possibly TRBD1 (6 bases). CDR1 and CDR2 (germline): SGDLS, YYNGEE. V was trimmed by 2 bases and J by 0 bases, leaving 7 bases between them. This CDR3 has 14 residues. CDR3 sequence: CASSVRGSTDTQYF. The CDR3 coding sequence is TGTGCCAGCAGCGTCAGGGGCAGCACAGATACGCAGTATTTT. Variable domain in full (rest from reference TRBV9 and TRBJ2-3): DSGVTQTPKHLITATGQRVTLRCSPRSGDLSVYWYQQSLDQGLQFLIQYYNGEERAKGNILERFSAQQFPDLHSELNLSSLELGDSALYFCASSVRGSTDTQYFGPGTRLTVL.

The CDR3 bases are TGTGCCAGCAGCTTAGCGCCAGGGCCAGAGACCCAGTACTTC. Translation gives CASSLAPGPETQYF. The chain couples TRBV7-9 to TRBJ2-5; TRBD1 is a possible D gene (5 bases). CDR1 and CDR2 from the germline V gene are SEHNR and FQNEAQ (reference sequence). This CDR3 contains 14 residues. Trimming shortened V by 0 bases and J by 4 bases, and 9 bases separated the two germline ends.